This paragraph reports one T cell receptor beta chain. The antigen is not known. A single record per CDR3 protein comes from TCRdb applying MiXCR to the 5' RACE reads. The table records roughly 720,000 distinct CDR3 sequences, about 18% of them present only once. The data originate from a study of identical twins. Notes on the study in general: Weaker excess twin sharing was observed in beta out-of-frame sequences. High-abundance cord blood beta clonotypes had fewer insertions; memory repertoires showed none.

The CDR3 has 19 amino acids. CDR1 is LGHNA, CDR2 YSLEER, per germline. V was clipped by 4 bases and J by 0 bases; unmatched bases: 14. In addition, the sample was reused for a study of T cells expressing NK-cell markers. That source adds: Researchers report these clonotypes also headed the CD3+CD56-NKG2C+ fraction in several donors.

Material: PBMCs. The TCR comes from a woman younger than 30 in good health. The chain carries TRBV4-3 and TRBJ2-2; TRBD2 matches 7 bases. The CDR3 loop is CASSRRGRGLVSNTGELFF. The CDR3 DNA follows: TGCGCCAGCAGCCGTCGGGGGAGGGGTCTAGTATCGAACACCGGGGAGCTGTTTTTT.